This entry is about one T cell receptor beta chain. This clonotype was observed a few times. Its antigen has not been determined. Base qualities were left out, and no much larger clone turns up one base away. This sample is part of a study of CD8 T cells in Susac syndrome (dated by TCRdb to the late 2010s). For the wider study: Whether CD8+ T cell activation and differentiation in Susac syndrome was antigen driven was tested using repertoire sequencing.

Trimming takes 0 bases from V and 2 bases from J, and the germline ends sit 6 bases apart. Counted from cysteine to phenylalanine, this CDR3 has 14 amino acids. CDR3 DNA is the only sequence kept; it has 42 bases, read in frame from the first base. In the germline V gene (reference sequence), CDR1 corresponds to LGHDT and CDR2 to YNNKEL. RNA was extracted with the RNeasy kit and roughly 0.5 to 1 ug was reverse transcribed using random hexamers. TCR beta CDR3 regions were amplified with the immunoSEQ multiplex PCR assay covering 54 Vbeta and 13 Jbeta segments. To correct PCR amplification bias, a synthetic template baseline was used for both primer optimization and computational correction. As for how the authors treated the data: Reads were annotated to V, D and J genes per IMGT and analyzed with immunoSEQ Analyzer, keeping only productive sequences. Clonality was computed as one minus Shannon entropy normalized by log2 of the number of productive unique sequences. For each patient and control, public and private clones were evaluated among the 100 most prevalent clones. Susac-specific clones were defined as absent from healthy and MS cohorts, about 1,100 published viral clones and other ImmuneACCESS disease sequences. In-frame beta chains were kept once TCRdb had trimmed the public reads at Q25 with fastp and called clones with MiXCR. CDR3 protein sequences are deduplicated, and each keeps its most common genes and DNA. Clone size and V and J calls follow TCRdb, not the original study. The sample includes hundreds of thousands of distinct CDR3 sequences, with roughly 96% observed a single time. Less than 0.095% of the sample belongs to the ten largest clones.

What the study reported, not specific to this receptor: The study acknowledged that relatively few individuals were included in the TCR sequencing and HLA analysis.

Peripheral blood CD8+ and CD4+ T cells from healthy donors, Susac syndrome patients and multiple sclerosis patients were profiled by high-throughput TCR beta sequencing. The multiple sclerosis controls were treatment-naive patients whose relapsing-remitting disease, either stable or active, fulfilled the revised McDonald criteria. Bulk CD8+ and CD4+ T cells were purified magnetically by negative isolation, whereas CD8+ TEMRA cells were enriched by FACS. Blood was collected in EDTA tubes and processed within 24 hours, with PBMCs isolated through density gradient centrifugation. PBMCs intended for TCR sequencing were frozen in liquid nitrogen and were later thawed in a 37 degrees C water bath. Purity of sorted or isolated CD4+, CD8+ and CD8+ TEMRA cells was at least 90%.

The V gene is TRBV3-1 and the J gene is TRBJ2-3; the D gene is unclear. The sequence was collected from a human donor with multiple sclerosis. The sequenced sample was CD4+ T cells from PBMCs. The sequenced DNA: TGTGCCAGCAGCCAAGATCACCCCACAGATACGCAGTATTTT. This translates into CASSQDHPTDTQYF.